This TCR beta chain was found in a study of control samples from healthy donors and cancer patients. TCRdb keeps only in-frame clones here, not all; method: immunoSEQ multiplex PCR. This repertoire shows about 250,000 clones, roughly 82% found once; its top ten account for less than 15%. Germline values: CDR1 SNHLY, CDR2 FYNNEI. The V and J ends lost 5 bases and 1 base respectively, with 9 bases between them. The CDR3 contains 13 residues. The chain carries TRBV2 and TRBJ2-7; either TRBD1 or TRBD2 may supply D (5 bases each). The clonotype was recovered from an older woman with lung cancer. Sequenced material: PBMCs. CDR3 in amino acids: CASSPGRSYEQYF. The CDR3 nucleotides are TGTGCCAGCAGTCCGGGGCGGTCCTACGAGCAGTACTTC.